This T cell receptor beta chain was captured by sequencing in a study of T-cell reconstitution after alpha-beta-depleted transplantation in children. Study results and caveats: T-cell counts and diversity were attributed mostly to newly produced T cells one year after transplant.

As to this clonotype: Its matching antigen is unknown.

Preparation of the TCRbeta library involved a method that used unique molecular identifiers. MiXCR, run by TCRdb on the PCR reads, gives a single entry per CDR3 protein. The table shows around 200,000 distinct CDR3 sequences, with more than 15% occurring only once. V was pared by 1 base and J by 6 bases, with 4 bases of the junction left unmatched. The CDR3 is made up of 14 amino acids. Per germline, CDR1 SGHDT and CDR2 YYEEEE. The receptor was isolated from a male patient aged 2-10 years who had a stem cell transplant for acute lymphoblastic leukemia, so the T cells may come from the graft donor. The sequenced sample was PBMCs, mostly from graft donor cells, obtained 360 days after TCRalphabeta/CD19-depleted stem cell transplant. V usage is TRBV5-6 and J usage is TRBJ1-5; 7 nucleotides agree with TRBD1. The CDR3 DNA sequence: TGTGCCAGCAGCTTGAGACAGGGAATTCAGCCCCAGCATTTT. This translates into CASSLRQGIQPQHF.